This T cell receptor beta chain was captured in a study of siplizumab effects on memory and regulatory T cells. Regarding the study as a whole: Significant reduction of alloreactive sequences traceable to unstimulated CD4+ memory cells was observed with siplizumab.

Data came from immunoSEQ multiplex PCR; TCRdb stores just in-frame clones and leaves some out. The data contain about 100,000 clones, 94% of them singletons. On this clone itself: Its target is unknown.

The CDR3 has 15 amino acids. Germline V lookup: CDR1 SGHAT, CDR2 FQNNGV. The TCR comes from a human donor in good health. Sequencing was performed on non-Treg CD4+ T cells sorted from blood. The J gene is TRBJ2-5, the V gene TRBV11-2; D gene uncertain. The tail of the sequence fits TRBJ2-7 better, so the J call may be wrong. The CDR3 region is CASSLPRGSRAEQYF. The CDR3, as DNA: TGTGCCAGCAGCTTACCCCGAGGTAGCCGGGCCGAGCAGTACTTC.